This TCR beta chain was recorded in a study of blood T cell repertoires in COVID-19. Study summary: PBMCs, B-cell-depleted T cells, or T cells were the source of the cDNA or gDNA that made up the material.

In the original analysis: Nucleated cell counts were estimated from reference gene primer amplification. Clones were read by immunoSEQ multiplex PCR, and TCRdb kept only the in-frame ones, dropping some. The D gene and trimming were derived from the DNA, and the V and J assignments and clone size from that table. The sample yields approximately 260,000 clones, under 85% seen once. V lost 4 bases, J lost 4 bases, and 11 bases lay in between. Per the germline V gene, CDR1 is MGHRA and CDR2 is YSYEKL. This CDR3 is built from 14 residues. The receptor was derived from a woman aged 40 to 55 with active or convalescent COVID-19. Sequencing input: peripheral blood. The V call is TRBV4-1, the J call TRBJ1-5; tentatively, D is TRBD1 (5 bases). CDR3 bases: TGCGCCAGCAGCCCATTCCCAGGGAATCAGCCCCAGCATTTT. Residues: CASSPFPGNQPQHF.